What follows are 12 T cell receptor beta chains derived from one specimen sequenced in a study of T-cell memory formation after mild COVID-19. TCRdb reprocessed the 5' RACE reads with MiXCR, giving one entry per CDR3 protein. The repertoire consists of 130,000 to 150,000 distinct CDR3 sequences, with roughly 19% occurring once and the leading ten covering around 2.4%. Sequencing was carried out using PBMCs or a T cell subset sorted from them (not recorded which). The receptor source for this set is an adult woman who had mild COVID-19 (a few samples of this study predate the infection). Cell type and time point are not known.

The rearrangement joins TRBV2 to TRBJ1-2; 8 bases fit TRBD1. V shed 8 bases, J shed 4 bases, and the junction held 6 bases outside the gene matches. Germline V gives CDR1 SNHLY, CDR2 FYNNEI. The CDR3 totals 13 residues. The CDR3 here is CASGLQGGYGYTF. The CDR3 DNA is TGTGCCAGCGGCTTACAGGGGGGCTATGGCTACACCTTC.

This rearrangement joins TRBV7-6 to TRBJ2-7; 13 positions match TRBD2. The CDR3 is 15 amino acids. Germline CDR1 reads SGHVS; CDR2 reads FNYEAQ. Trimming removed 6 bases from V and 3 bases from J; junction bases left unmatched: 5. The chain's CDR3 is CASRSTSGGFYEQYF. CDR3 DNA sequence: TGTGCCAGCAGGTCGACTAGCGGGGGGTTCTACGAGCAGTACTTC.

The chain is built from TRBV29-1 and TRBJ2-1, with 8 positions matching TRBD2. The CDR3 is 14 residues long. The V and J ends lost 5 bases and 6 bases, in that order; junction bases with no gene match: 9. Germline lookup yields CDR1 SQVTM and CDR2 ANQGSEA. The CDR3 sequence: CSVLRTGRGNEQFF. CDR3 sequence (DNA): TGCAGCGTTCTTCGCACCGGGAGGGGCAATGAGCAGTTCTTC.

In its sample, this clonotype was seen a few times. The chain recombines TRBV5-1 with TRBJ1-1; 12 positions match TRBD1. This CDR3 has 14 amino acids. V was clipped by 4 bases and J by 4 bases; unmatched bases: 2. Germline values: CDR1 SGHRS, CDR2 YFSETQ. The CDR3 nucleotides read TGCGCCAGCAGCGGGGGACAGGGGGCCACTGAAGCTTTCTTT. Its protein is CASSGGQGATEAFF.

V usage is TRBV25-1 and J usage is TRBJ2-2; TRBD2 aligns across 15 bases. The V segment lost 2 bases and the J segment 6 bases; nucleotides outside the gene matches: 7. Germline CDR1 is MGHDK and CDR2 is SYGVNS. The CDR3 runs to 18 residues. CDR3 DNA: TGTGCCAGCAGTGAAGGACTAGCGGGGGGGCCAGGGGCCGGGGAGCTGTTTTTT. This encodes CASSEGLAGGPGAGELFF.

There are many counts of this clonotype. This chain joins TRBV12-3 or TRBV12-4 and TRBJ1-1, with D perhaps matching TRBD1 (6 bases). This CDR3 has 17 residues. The V and J ends lost 1 base and 3 bases respectively, with 18 bases between them. CDR3 in DNA: TGTGCCAGCAGTTTAGAGATTATGAGAGGGGGATACACTGAAGCTTTCTTT. It is translated as CASSLEIMRGGYTEAFF.

This clonotype appeared once. The rearrangement links TRBV7-4 to TRBJ2-2; 14 nucleotides agree with TRBD2. CDR3 size: 18 residues. V was clipped by 5 bases and J by 3 bases; unmatched bases: 8. CDR1 and CDR2 (germline): SGHVT, SQSDAQ. CDR3 nucleotide sequence: TGTGCCAGCAGCACCGGGACTAGCGGGGGCCACTACACCGGGGAGCTGTTTTTT. This sequence encodes CASSTGTSGGHYTGELFF.

V usage is TRBV24-1 and J usage is TRBJ2-2; D is perhaps TRBD2 (5 bases). There are 15 residues in the CDR3. Germline V gene lookup returns CDR1 KGHDR and CDR2 SFDVKD. Trimming cost V 3 bases and J 2 bases, with 9 bases left between them. The CDR3 loop reads CATSDSGVNTGELFF. In DNA form, the CDR3 reads TGTGCCACCAGTGATAGCGGTGTAAACACCGGGGAGCTGTTTTTT.

CDR3 bases: TGTGCCAGCATGAGGGGGGGCCGCACAGATACGCAGTATTTT. Its translation is CASMRGGRTDTQYF. V usage is TRBV6-5 and J usage is TRBJ2-3, with D possibly matching TRBD2 (7 bases). The V gene lost 7 bases and the J gene lost 1 base, with 12 bases spanning the gap. This CDR3 is 14 amino acids long. Germline CDR1 MNHEY, CDR2 SVGAGI.

V usage is TRBV19 and J usage is TRBJ1-2; maybe TRBD1 (5 bases). The CDR3 covers 13 residues. With 3 bases removed from V and 6 bases from J, the gap between germline ends came to 11 bases. Germline-derived CDR1 and CDR2 are LNHDA and SQIVND (reference sequence). As DNA, the CDR3 is TGTGCCAGTAGTATCCTAGGGGACCATGGCTACACCTTC. Protein: CASSILGDHGYTF.

The table lists this clonotype with a few counts. The rearrangement joins TRBV4-2 to TRBJ2-7; 14 bases map to TRBD2. This CDR3 spans 17 amino acids. Trimming took 2 bases from V and 3 from J; bases not matched to a gene: 6. Per the germline V gene, CDR1 is LGHNA and CDR2 is YNFKEQ. The CDR3 nucleotides are TGTGCCAGCAGCCAATTAGGGACTAGCGGGAGAGGCTACGAGCAGTACTTC. This translates into CASSQLGTSGRGYEQYF.

The sample holds a few counts of this clonotype. The chain uses TRBV6-2 or TRBV6-3 and TRBJ1-5; D remains ambiguous. Looked up from germline, CDR1 is MNHEY and CDR2 is SVGEGT. Deletions cut 5 bases from V and 4 bases from J, with 12 bases between. The CDR3 length is 14 residues. The DNA of the CDR3 is TGTGCCAGCAGTGGGGTAATGCCTAATCAGCCCCAGCATTTT. This gives the protein CASSGVMPNQPQHF.